These T cell receptor beta chains were read from a single sample in a study of T cells in Graves' hyperthyroidism and ophthalmopathy. TCRdb processed the multiplex PCR reads anew with MiXCR; each CDR3 protein has one entry. The repertoire includes a few hundred thousand distinct CDR3 sequences, approximately 23% of them detected once, and around 47% sits in the top ten. Sequenced material: blood. Receptor source: an older woman with Graves' ophthalmopathy. Both conserved end residues are part of each CDR3. The D gene is left open where the match is weak. Size tells how often a clone was seen (once, few, many) or the class of an expanded clone, and some rows leave it out.

abundance	v_gene	d_gene	j_gene	CDR3nt	CDR3aa
.	TRBV24-1	TRBD2	TRBJ2-1	TGTGCCACCAGTGTTGGCGGGAGTCGGTTAGATGAGCAGTTCTTC	CATSVGGSRLDEQFF
.	TRBV6-1	.	TRBJ2-7	TGTGCCAGCACCGGAGAGACCTTTTACTACGAGCAGTACTTC	CASTGETFYYEQYF
.	TRBV5-4	.	TRBJ2-7	TGTGCCAGCAGCACAACCGGGATCTCCTACGAGCAGTACTTC	CASSTTGISYEQYF
few	TRBV4-3	.	TRBJ2-6	TGCGCCAGCAGCCAAGTGTGGGGTTCTGGGGCCAACGTCCTGACTTTC	CASSQVWGSGANVLTF
.	TRBV24-1	.	TRBJ1-5	TGTGCCACCAGTGATGGAGCGGAATCCTATAGCAATCAGCCCCAGCATTTT	CATSDGAESYSNQPQHF
few	TRBV30	TRBD2	TRBJ2-3	TGTGCTTTAGGAGCTAGCGGGAACCCATTCACAGATACGCAGTATTTT	CALGASGNPFTDTQYF
few	TRBV7-2	TRBD2	TRBJ2-2	TGTGCCAGCAGCTCCAGGTTACTAGCGGCCCACACCGGGGAGCTGTTTTTT	CASSSRLLAAHTGELFF
.	TRBV6-1	.	TRBJ1-6	TGTGCCAGCACCGAAGGGGGAAATAATTCACCCCTCCACTTT	CASTEGGNNSPLHF
once	TRBV24-1	.	TRBJ2-3	TGTGCCACCAGTGATCGTGGACAGTCTAGCACAGATACGCAGTATTTT	CATSDRGQSSTDTQYF
many	TRBV30	.	TRBJ1-1	TGTGCCTGGTCCTTCGGGACTGAAGCTTTCTTT	CAWSFGTEAFF
.	TRBV20-1	TRBD1	TRBJ1-6	TGCAGTGCGCCGGGACAGGGGACTTCTTATAATTCACCCCTCCACTTT	CSAPGQGTSYNSPLHF
.	TRBV9	.	TRBJ1-2	TGTGCCAGCAGCGTAGGTGGGAGGGTTGACTATGGCTACACCTTC	CASSVGGRVDYGYTF
few	TRBV28	.	TRBJ1-1	TGTGCCAGTGTTATTAGGTCGTCCACTGAAGCTTTCTTT	CASVIRSSTEAFF
.	TRBV6-5	.	TRBJ1-3	TGTGCCAGCAGTTACGGACCTAGCTCTGGAAACACCATATATTTT	CASSYGPSSGNTIYF
once	TRBV5-6	.	TRBJ2-7	TGTGCCAGCAGCTTTTCTCACCTACCCCTCTACGAGCAGTACTTC	CASSFSHLPLYEQYF
.	TRBV30	TRBD1	TRBJ1-1	TGTGCCTGGAGTCTTGGACAGGGGAACACTGAAGCTTTCTTT	CAWSLGQGNTEAFF
few	TRBV11-3	.	TRBJ2-5	TGTGCCAGTAGCTTAGGCCCTACCTTCGGGGGCCAAGAGACCCAGTACTTC	CASSLGPTFGGQETQYF
few	TRBV24-1	.	TRBJ2-7	TGTGCCACCAGTTCATCCCGGGGATCCTACGAGCAGTACTTC	CATSSSRGSYEQYF
.	TRBV7-9	TRBD2	TRBJ2-1	TGTGGCAGCAGCTTAGCCCTAGCGGGAAGCGATGAGCAGTTCTTC	CGSSLALAGSDEQFF
many	TRBV30	TRBD1	TRBJ2-1	TGTGCCTGGAGTGGGGGACAGGGGTTTGTGGATGAGCAGTTCTTC	CAWSGGQGFVDEQFF
few	TRBV10-3	TRBD2	TRBJ2-1	TGTGCCATCAATAGCGGGAGGGCCTTTAATGAGCAGTTCTTC	CAINSGRAFNEQFF
.	TRBV14	.	TRBJ1-1	TGTGCCAGCAGCCAAGATTATCCTGGGAGCACTGAAGCTTTCTTT	CASSQDYPGSTEAFF
.	TRBV5-6	TRBD1	TRBJ2-1	TGTGCCAGCAGCTTGAGGGGGCGGTACAATGAGCAGTTCTTC	CASSLRGRYNEQFF
many	TRBV7-2	.	TRBJ2-7	TGTGCCAGCAGCAATGTGGAGGGGGGTACTCACGAGCAGTACTTC	CASSNVEGGTHEQYF
many	TRBV3-1	.	TRBJ1-1	TGTGCCAGCAGCCAAGATCTGACGGTACCTGAAGCTTTCTTT	CASSQDLTVPEAFF
few	TRBV18	.	TRBJ2-7	TGTGCCAGCTCACCAGGGCGGGGTGGCTACGAGCAGTACTTC	CASSPGRGGYEQYF